This T cell receptor beta chain was observed in a study of tumor and adjacent non-tumor tissue in lung cancer. About the study: Samples averaged roughly 4.4 million productive TCRbeta reads each. Study results and caveats: Tumor tissue had significantly higher TCR diversity than normal lung. In normal lung, the top 100 clones were significantly more dominant than in tumor.

A modified ARM-PCR protocol with three rounds of nested PCR amplified TCRbeta. One entry per CDR3 protein, called by TCRdb with MiXCR from the multiplex PCR reads. The sample lists 70,000 to 90,000 distinct CDR3 sequences, under 70% seen once, with 25% to 30% in the top ten. Germline V gives CDR1 LGHNA, CDR2 YNFKEQ. The CDR3 is 15 residues long. Worth noting for this clonotype: Its antigen is unidentified. With a much larger clone just one base away, this may be a read error.

RNA was extracted from bulk tissue without any cell sorting. Distant lung tissue was collected more than 3 cm away from the tumor edge. Chemotherapy-naive patients with new lung cancer underwent thoracic surgery in China, August–November 2014. The V call is TRBV4-2, the J call TRBJ2-2; possibly TRBD2 for D (6 bases). The source material was distant non-tumor lung tissue. The sequence was collected from a woman between 50 and 59 years old with non-small cell lung cancer. The CDR3 DNA reads TGTGCCACCAGCCAAGGTCGTAGCGGTATCGGGGAGCTGTTTTTT. It translates to CATSQGRSGIGELFF.